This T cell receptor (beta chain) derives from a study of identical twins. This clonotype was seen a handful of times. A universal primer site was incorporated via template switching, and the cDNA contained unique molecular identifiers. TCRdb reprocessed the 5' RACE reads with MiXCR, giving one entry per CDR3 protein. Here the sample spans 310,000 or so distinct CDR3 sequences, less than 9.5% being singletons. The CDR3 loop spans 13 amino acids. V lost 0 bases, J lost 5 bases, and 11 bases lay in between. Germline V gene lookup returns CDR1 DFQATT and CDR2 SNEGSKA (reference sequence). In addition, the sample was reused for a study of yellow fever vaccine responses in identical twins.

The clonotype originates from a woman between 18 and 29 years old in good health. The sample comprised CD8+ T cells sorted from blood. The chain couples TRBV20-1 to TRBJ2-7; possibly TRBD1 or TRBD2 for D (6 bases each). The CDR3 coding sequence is TGCAGTGCTAGAGACAGGGGACTCGACGAGCAGTACTTC. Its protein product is CSARDRGLDEQYF.